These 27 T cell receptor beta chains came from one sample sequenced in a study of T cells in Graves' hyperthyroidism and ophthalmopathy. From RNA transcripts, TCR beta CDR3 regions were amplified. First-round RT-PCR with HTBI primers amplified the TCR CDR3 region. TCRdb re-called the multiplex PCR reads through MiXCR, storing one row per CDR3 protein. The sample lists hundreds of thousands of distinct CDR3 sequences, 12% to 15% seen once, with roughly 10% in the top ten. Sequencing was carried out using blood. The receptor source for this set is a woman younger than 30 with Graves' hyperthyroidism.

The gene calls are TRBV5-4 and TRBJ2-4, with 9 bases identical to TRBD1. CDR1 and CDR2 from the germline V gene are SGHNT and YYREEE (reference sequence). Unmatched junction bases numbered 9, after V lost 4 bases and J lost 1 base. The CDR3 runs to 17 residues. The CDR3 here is CASSPGGGQGAKNIQYF. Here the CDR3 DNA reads TGTGCCAGCAGCCCAGGGGGAGGACAGGGGGCCAAAAACATTCAGTACTTC.

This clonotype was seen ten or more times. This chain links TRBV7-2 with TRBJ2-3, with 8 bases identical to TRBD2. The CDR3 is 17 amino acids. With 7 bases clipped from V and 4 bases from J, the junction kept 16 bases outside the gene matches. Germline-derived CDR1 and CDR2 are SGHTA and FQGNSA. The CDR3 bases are TGTGCCAGCAACGTTCCCTCAGCGGGAGAAGCGGCAGATACGCAGTATTTT. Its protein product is CASNVPSAGEAADTQYF.

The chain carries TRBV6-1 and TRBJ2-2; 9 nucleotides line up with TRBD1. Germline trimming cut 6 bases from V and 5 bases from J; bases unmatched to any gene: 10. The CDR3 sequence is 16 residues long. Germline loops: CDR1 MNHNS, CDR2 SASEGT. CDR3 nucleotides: TGTGCCAGCAGACTTAACAGGGGGCGCGGTACCGGGGAGCTGTTTTTT. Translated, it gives CASRLNRGRGTGELFF.

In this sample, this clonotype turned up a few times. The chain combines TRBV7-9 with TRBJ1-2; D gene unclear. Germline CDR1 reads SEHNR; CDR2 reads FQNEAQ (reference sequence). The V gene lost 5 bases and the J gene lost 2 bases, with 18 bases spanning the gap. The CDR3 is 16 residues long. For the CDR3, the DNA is TGTGCCAGCAGCGCCCCGGGAGGGCGGCCCAACTATGGCTACACCTTC. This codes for CASSAPGGRPNYGYTF.

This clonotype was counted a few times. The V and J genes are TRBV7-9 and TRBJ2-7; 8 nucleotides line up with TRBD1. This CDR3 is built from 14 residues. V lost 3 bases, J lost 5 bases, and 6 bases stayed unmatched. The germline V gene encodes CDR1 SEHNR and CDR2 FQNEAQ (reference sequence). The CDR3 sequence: CASSFWTGNNEQYF. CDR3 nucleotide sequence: TGTGCCAGCAGCTTTTGGACAGGGAATAACGAGCAGTACTTC.

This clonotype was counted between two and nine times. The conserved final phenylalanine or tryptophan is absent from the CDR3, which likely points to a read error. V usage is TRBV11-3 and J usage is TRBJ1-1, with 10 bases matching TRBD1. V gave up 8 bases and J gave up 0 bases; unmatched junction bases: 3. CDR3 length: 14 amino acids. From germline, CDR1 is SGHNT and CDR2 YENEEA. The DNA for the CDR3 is TGTGCCAGCGGGACAGGGGCGGTGAACACTGAAGCTTTCCTT. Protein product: CASGTGAVNTEAFL.

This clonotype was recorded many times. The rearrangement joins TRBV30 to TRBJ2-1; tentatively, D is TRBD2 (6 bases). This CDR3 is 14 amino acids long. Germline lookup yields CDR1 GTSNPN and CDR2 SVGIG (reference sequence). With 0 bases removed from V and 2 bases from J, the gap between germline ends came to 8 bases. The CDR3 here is CAWSVGGTYNEQFF. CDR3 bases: TGTGCCTGGAGTGTTGGCGGGACCTACAATGAGCAGTTCTTC. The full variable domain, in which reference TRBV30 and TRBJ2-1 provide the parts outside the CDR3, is SQTIHQWPATLVQPVGSPLSLECTVEGTSNPNLYWYRQAAGRGLQLLFYSVGIGQISSEVPQNLSASRPQDRQFILSSKKLLLSDSGFYLCAWSVGGTYNEQFFGPGTRLTVL.

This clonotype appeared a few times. CDR3 loop: CASSHGHSGANVLTF. CDR3 nucleotide sequence: TGTGCCAGCAGCCATGGCCACTCTGGGGCCAACGTCCTGACTTTC. The chain is built from TRBV3-1 and TRBJ2-6; D unclear. This CDR3 has 15 amino acids. V lost 3 bases and J 0 bases, leaving 6 bases between the germline ends. Germline CDR1 LGHDT, CDR2 YNNKEL (reference sequence).

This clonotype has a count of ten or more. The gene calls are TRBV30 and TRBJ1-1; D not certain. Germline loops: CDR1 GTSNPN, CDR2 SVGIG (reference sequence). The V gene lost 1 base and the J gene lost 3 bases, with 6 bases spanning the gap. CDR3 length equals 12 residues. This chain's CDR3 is CAWSEGDTEAFF. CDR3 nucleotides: TGTGCCTGGAGTGAGGGTGACACTGAAGCTTTCTTT.

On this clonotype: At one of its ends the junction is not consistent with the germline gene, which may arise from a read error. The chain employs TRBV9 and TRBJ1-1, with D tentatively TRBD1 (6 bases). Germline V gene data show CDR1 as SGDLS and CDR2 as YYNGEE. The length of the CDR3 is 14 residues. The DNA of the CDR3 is TGTGCCAGCAGCGCGGGGGCCGCAGGGATTGAAGCCTTCTTT. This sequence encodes CASSAGAAGIEAFF.

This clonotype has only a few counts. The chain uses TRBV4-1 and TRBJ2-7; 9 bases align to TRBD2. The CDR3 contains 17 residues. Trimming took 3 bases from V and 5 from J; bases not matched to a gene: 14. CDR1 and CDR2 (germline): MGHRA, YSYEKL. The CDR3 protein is CASSQAYSGTSIHEQYF. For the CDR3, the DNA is TGCGCCAGCAGCCAGGCCTATTCCGGGACTAGCATCCACGAGCAGTACTTC.

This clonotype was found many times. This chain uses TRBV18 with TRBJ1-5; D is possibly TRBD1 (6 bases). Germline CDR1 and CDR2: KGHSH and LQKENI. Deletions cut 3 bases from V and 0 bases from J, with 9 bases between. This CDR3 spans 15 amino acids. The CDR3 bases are TGTGCCAGCTCACCTGGACAGTCTAGCAATCAGCCCCAGCATTTT. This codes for CASSPGQSSNQPQHF.

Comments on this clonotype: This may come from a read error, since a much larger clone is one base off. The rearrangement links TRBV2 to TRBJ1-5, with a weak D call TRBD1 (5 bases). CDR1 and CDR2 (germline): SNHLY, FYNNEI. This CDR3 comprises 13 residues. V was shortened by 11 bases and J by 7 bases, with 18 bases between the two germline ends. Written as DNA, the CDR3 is TGTGCCTGCAATCCTGACAGTCACCAGCCCCAGCATTTT. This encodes CACNPDSHQPQHF.

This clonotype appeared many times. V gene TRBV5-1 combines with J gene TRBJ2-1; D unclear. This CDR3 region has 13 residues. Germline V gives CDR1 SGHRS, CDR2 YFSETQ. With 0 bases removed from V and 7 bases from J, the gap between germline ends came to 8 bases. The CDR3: CASSLAGTNEQFF. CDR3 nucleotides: TGCGCCAGCAGCTTGGCCGGAACAAATGAGCAGTTCTTC.

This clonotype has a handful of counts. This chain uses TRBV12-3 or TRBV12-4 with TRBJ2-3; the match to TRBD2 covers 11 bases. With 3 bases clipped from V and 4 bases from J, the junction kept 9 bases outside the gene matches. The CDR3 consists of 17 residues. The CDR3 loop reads CASSFGSGRAKADTQYF. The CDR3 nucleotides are TGTGCCAGCAGTTTCGGTAGCGGGAGGGCCAAGGCAGATACGCAGTATTTT.

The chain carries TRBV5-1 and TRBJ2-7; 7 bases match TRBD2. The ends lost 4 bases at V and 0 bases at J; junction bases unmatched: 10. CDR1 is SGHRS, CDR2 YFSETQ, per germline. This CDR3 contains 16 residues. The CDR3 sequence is CASSPWESSGSYEQYF. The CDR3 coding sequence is TGCGCCAGCAGCCCCTGGGAGTCTAGCGGCTCCTACGAGCAGTACTTC.

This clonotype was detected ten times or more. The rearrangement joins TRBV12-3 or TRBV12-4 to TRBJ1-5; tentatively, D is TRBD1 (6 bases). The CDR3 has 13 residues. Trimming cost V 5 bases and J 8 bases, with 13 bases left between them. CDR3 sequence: CASSPDRREPQHF. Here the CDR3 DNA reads TGTGCCAGCAGTCCTGACAGGCGGGAGCCCCAGCATTTT.

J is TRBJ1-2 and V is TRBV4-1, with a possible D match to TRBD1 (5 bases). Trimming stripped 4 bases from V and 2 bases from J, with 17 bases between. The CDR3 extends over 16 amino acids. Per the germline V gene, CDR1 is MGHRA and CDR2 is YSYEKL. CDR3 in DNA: TGCGCCAGCAGCCCTTCTTTGGGGCTAGCAAACTATGGCTACACCTTC. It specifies CASSPSLGLANYGYTF.

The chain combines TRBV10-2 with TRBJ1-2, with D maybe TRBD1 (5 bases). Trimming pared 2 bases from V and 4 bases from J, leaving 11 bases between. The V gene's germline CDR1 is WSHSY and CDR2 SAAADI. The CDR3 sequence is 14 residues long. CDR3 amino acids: CASSEVRETYGYTF. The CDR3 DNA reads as TGCGCCAGCAGTGAGGTCAGGGAGACCTATGGCTACACCTTC.

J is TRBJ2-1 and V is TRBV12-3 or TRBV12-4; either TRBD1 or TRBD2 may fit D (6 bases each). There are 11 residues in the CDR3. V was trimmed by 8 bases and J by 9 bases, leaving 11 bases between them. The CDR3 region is CASRGRVEQFF. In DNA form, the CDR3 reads TGTGCCAGCCGGGGGCGGGTTGAGCAGTTCTTC.

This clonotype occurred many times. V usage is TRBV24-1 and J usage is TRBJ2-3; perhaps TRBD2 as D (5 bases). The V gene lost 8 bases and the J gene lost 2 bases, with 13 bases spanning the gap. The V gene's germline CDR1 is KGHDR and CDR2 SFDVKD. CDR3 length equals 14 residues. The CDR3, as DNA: TGTGCCACCACTCCGGGATCCGCCACAGATACGCAGTATTTT. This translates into CATTPGSATDTQYF.

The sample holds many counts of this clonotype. The CDR3 DNA sequence: TGTGCCAGCAGCTTAGAGCCGTTACAAGAGACCCAGTACTTC. Protein sequence: CASSLEPLQETQYF. The chain combines TRBV7-2 with TRBJ2-5, with unresolved D. V lost 1 base to trimming and J lost 2 bases, with 8 bases between them. The germline gives CDR1 SGHTA, CDR2 FQGNSA. The CDR3 contains 14 residues.

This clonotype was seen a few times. CDR3 loop: CASSEGENYGYTF. CDR3 nucleotide sequence: TGTGCCAGCAGTGAAGGAGAGAACTATGGCTACACCTTC. V and J are TRBV6-1 and TRBJ1-2; D remains ambiguous. The CDR3 extends over 13 amino acids. With 1 base removed from V and 2 bases from J, the gap between germline ends came to 5 bases. CDR1 MNHNS and CDR2 SASEGT come from the germline V gene.

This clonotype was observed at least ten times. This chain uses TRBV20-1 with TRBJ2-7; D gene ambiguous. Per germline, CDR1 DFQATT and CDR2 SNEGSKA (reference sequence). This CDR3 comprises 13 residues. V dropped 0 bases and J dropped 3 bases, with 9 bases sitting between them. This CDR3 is CSARDYRYYEQYF. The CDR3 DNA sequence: TGCAGTGCTAGAGATTACCGGTACTACGAGCAGTACTTC.

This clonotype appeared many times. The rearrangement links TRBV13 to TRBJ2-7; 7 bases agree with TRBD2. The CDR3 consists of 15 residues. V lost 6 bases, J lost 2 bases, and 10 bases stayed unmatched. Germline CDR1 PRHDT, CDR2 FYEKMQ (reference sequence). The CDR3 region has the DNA TGTGCCAGCAGGGCCTTGGAGGGAGGGACCTACGAGCAGTACTTC. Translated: CASRALEGGTYEQYF.

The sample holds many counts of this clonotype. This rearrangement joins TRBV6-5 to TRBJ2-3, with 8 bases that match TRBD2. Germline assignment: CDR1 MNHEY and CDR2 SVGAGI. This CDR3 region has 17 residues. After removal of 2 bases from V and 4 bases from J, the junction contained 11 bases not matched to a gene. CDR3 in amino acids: CASSYSRETSVADTQYF. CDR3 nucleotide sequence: TGTGCCAGCAGTTACAGCCGTGAGACTAGCGTAGCAGATACGCAGTATTTT.

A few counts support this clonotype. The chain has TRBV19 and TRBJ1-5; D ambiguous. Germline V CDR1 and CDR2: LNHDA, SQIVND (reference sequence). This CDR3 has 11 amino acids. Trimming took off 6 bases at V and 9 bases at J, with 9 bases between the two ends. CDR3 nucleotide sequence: TGTGCCAGTAGGTCAAACGGGCCCCAGCATTTT. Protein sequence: CASRSNGPQHF.